Reported below is one TCR beta chain. No antigen is known for it. This record belongs to a study of a mutant IDH1 vaccine in newly diagnosed glioma. At the level of the study: Treated patients were about 60% male, around 40% female, mean age about 43 years. Every participant had undergone radiotherapy, temozolomide, or both before, and most underwent both. The study, taken as a whole, reports: Altogether, approximately 93% of patients exhibited vaccine-induced immune responses.

Some clones are missing from TCRdb's copy, which holds only in-frame ones; the method was immunoSEQ multiplex PCR. The data hold approximately 39,000 clones, with roughly 76% observed a single time. The time point: week 23, last vaccination. One vaccine dose held 300 ug of mutant IDH1 20-mer peptide and came with topical imiquimod. New WHO grade 3 or 4 IDH1-mutant, ATRX-lost astrocytomas were present in all donors. Trimming stripped 2 bases from V and 1 base from J, with 12 bases between. This CDR3 contains 16 residues. The germline CDR1 and CDR2 sequences are SGHDN and FVKESK. V is TRBV14 and J is TRBJ2-1; maybe TRBD2 (7 bases). The receptor was derived from a man aged 35 to 55 with glioma. This specimen consisted of PBMCs, obtained from a glioma patient whose treatment included an IDH1 peptide vaccine. CDR3 sequence reads: CASSQLRGGSYNEQFF. The CDR3 DNA sequence: TGTGCCAGCAGCCAACTTAGGGGGGGGTCCTACAATGAGCAGTTCTTC.